This TCR beta chain was sequenced for a study of cytomegalovirus exposure and HLA in healthy donors. Study-level points and caveats: Sequences of the TCR beta chain were said to predict the HLA-A and HLA-B alleles of most subjects accurately. Further analysis, carried out later, found HLA-associated TCR beta chains more clonally expanded than equally common other chains. HLA allele associations emerged for about 16,000 TCR beta sequences in a later analysis, at 0.05 false discovery rate. TRBV6-2, TRBV6-3 and other indistinguishable V segments were excluded.

On this clone itself: Its antigen is not identified.

Germline V CDR1 and CDR2: MDHEN, SYDVKM. The CDR3 length is 11 residues. With 3 bases removed from V and 14 bases from J, the gap between germline ends came to 11 bases. Amplification used 60 Vbeta primers and 13 Jbeta primers. The assay was immunoSEQ multiplex PCR, and TCRdb's table has in-frame clones only and misses some. The sample records some 150,000 clones, about three quarters being singletons. This chain joins TRBV28 and TRBJ2-1; D gene unclear. Sequencing used PBMCs. The receptor's source is a woman aged 25 to 45 in good health and CMV-seronegative. CDR3 sequence (DNA): TGTGCCAGCAGTTTGTCGGTAGACAAGTTCTTC. This encodes CASSLSVDKFF.